Listed here is a single TCR beta chain. Antigen unknown. This sample is drawn from a study of T cell responses to AZD1222 COVID-19 vaccine. Across the whole study: Doses given second, at about 4 or about 12 weeks, were pooled.

The V end was cut by 0 bases, the J end by 0 bases, with 7 bases between. Looked up from germline, CDR1 is SGHNT and CDR2 is YYREEE (reference sequence). This CDR3 contains 15 residues. Study results and limitations: Most donors were white British, females outnumbered males, and clonal diversity was possibly underestimated.

The table came from immunoSEQ multiplex PCR; TCRdb's copy has only in-frame clones and leaves some out. The sample lists approximately 74,000 clones, roughly 89% occurring once. The TCR sequence derives from an adult in good health. The V gene is TRBV5-4, the J gene TRBJ1-3; D gene uncertain. Sequencing was performed on peripheral blood, taken on day 0 of AZD1222 vaccination. As DNA, the CDR3 is TGTGCCAGCAGCTTGGCGGGAGCCTCTGGAAACACCATATATTTT. It codes for CASSLAGASGNTIYF.